The 20 T cell receptor beta chains below were found in one sample sequenced in a study of T cell responses to AZD1222 COVID-19 vaccine. Assay: immunoSEQ multiplex PCR; the TCRdb copy retains only in-frame clones and omits some. The sample yields over 120,000 clones, around 94% seen once. Sequencing was performed on peripheral blood, taken after recovery from COVID-19. All receptors derive from an adult who had recovered from COVID-19.

This clone was detected only once. V and J are TRBV5-1 and TRBJ2-3, with TRBD1 matching 10 bases. The CDR3 has 15 residues. V shed 4 bases, J shed 5 bases, and the junction held 7 bases outside the gene matches. The germline V gene encodes CDR1 SGHRS and CDR2 YFSETQ. CDR3 bases: TGCGCCAGCAGCCCCGGGACAGGGGTGGAAGATACGCAGTATTTT. It translates to CASSPGTGVEDTQYF. The variable domain in full, completed from reference TRBV5-1 and TRBJ2-3, reads KAGVTQTPRYLIKTRGQQVTLSCSPISGHRSVSWYQQTPGQGLQFLFEYFSETQRNKGNFPGRFSGRQFSNSRSEMNVSTLELGDSALYLCASSPGTGVEDTQYFGPGTRLTVL.

V gene TRBV19 combines with J gene TRBJ2-7, with D uncertain. The germline V gene has CDR1 LNHDA and CDR2 SQIVND (reference sequence). This CDR3 region has 14 residues. Trimming removed 0 bases at V and 0 bases at J, with 6 bases between. CDR3 sequence: CASSIERASYEQYF. CDR3 nucleotides: TGTGCCAGTAGTATAGAAAGGGCCTCCTACGAGCAGTACTTC.

The gene calls are TRBV4-1 and TRBJ2-5, with D unresolved. The germline CDR1 and CDR2 sequences are MGHRA and YSYEKL. Trimming cost V 0 bases and J 1 base, with 9 bases left between them. The CDR3 runs 15 residues. CDR3 nucleotides: TGCGCCAGCAGCCAAGATCGGCGTAGCCAAGAGACCCAGTACTTC. It translates to CASSQDRRSQETQYF.

This sequence joins TRBV4-2 and TRBJ2-1; 9 bases agree with TRBD2. Germline V gene sequence: CDR1 LGHNA, CDR2 YNFKEQ. V dropped 2 bases and J dropped 8; count of bases not matched to a gene: 7. The CDR3 consists of 15 residues. The CDR3: CASSQQKAGGHEQFF. CDR3 nucleotide sequence: TGTGCCAGCAGCCAACAGAAAGCGGGAGGTCATGAGCAGTTCTTC.

Written as DNA, the CDR3 is TGCGCCAGCAGCCAGAGAGGCGGGGAGCTGTTTTTT. As protein: CASSQRGGELFF. This rearrangement joins TRBV4-1 to TRBJ2-2; D is uncertain. Germline V gives CDR1 MGHRA, CDR2 YSYEKL. The CDR3 extends over 12 amino acids. V lost 3 bases and J lost 7, with 6 bases in between.

The CDR3 loop reads CASSYRGFSGNTIYF. As DNA, the CDR3 is TGTGCCAGCAGTTACAGGGGCTTCTCTGGAAACACCATATATTTT. The chain has TRBV11-2 and TRBJ1-3; TRBD1 matches at 7 bases. In germline, CDR1 is SGHAT, CDR2 FQNNGV. The CDR3 runs 15 residues. J was trimmed by 0 bases and V by 6 bases; bases with no gene match: 5.

V and J are TRBV15 and TRBJ2-3; 9 nucleotides match TRBD1. The germline V gene encodes CDR1 LNHNV and CDR2 YYDKDF (reference sequence). CDR3 length: 15 amino acids. J gave up 3 bases and V 1 base, and 2 bases lay outside the gene matches. The CDR3 sequence: CATSRGTGETDTQYF. Written as DNA, the CDR3 is TGTGCCACCAGCAGAGGGACAGGGGAGACAGATACGCAGTATTTT.

The chain links TRBV28 to TRBJ1-5; 9 nucleotides line up with TRBD1. The CDR3 consists of 20 residues. V shed 2 bases and J 3 bases; nucleotides not matched to a gene: 17. The V gene's germline CDR1 is MDHEN and CDR2 SYDVKM. The CDR3 protein is CASSLPTGTGIMVYNQPQHF. DNA of the CDR3: TGTGCCAGCAGTTTACCTACGGGGACAGGGATTATGGTGTACAATCAGCCCCAGCATTTT.

The V gene is TRBV24-1, the J gene TRBJ2-1; no reliable D call. Germline CDR1 is KGHDR and CDR2 is SFDVKD. V lost 3 bases to trimming and J lost 8 bases, with 13 bases between them. The CDR3 sequence is 14 residues long. The CDR3 DNA follows: TGTGCCACCAGTGATCCTCGGGCCAAGGATGAGCAGTTCTTC. It translates to CATSDPRAKDEQFF.

The V gene is TRBV5-1, the J gene TRBJ1-2, with D tentatively TRBD1 (6 bases). V was clipped by 4 bases and J by 7 bases, with 23 bases between them. The CDR3 runs to 16 residues. Per the germline V gene, CDR1 is SGHRS and CDR2 is YFSETQ. CDR3: CASSVTQTGKTGGYTF. CDR3 coding DNA: TGCGCCAGCAGCGTGACACAAACAGGGAAAACCGGTGGCTACACCTTC.

The chain is built from TRBV30 and TRBJ1-2; tentatively, D is TRBD1 (5 bases). Germline CDR1 is GTSNPN and CDR2 is SVGIG (reference sequence). The CDR3 is made up of 12 amino acids. V was pared by 1 base and J by 6 bases, with 9 bases between. The CDR3 reads CAWSETAHGYTF. The CDR3 nucleotides read TGTGCCTGGAGTGAGACAGCCCATGGCTACACCTTC. Drawing the rest from reference TRBV30 and TRBJ1-2, the complete variable domain is SQTIHQWPATLVQPVGSPLSLECTVEGTSNPNLYWYRQAAGRGLQLLFYSVGIGQISSEVPQNLSASRPQDRQFILSSKKLLLSDSGFYLCAWSETAHGYTFGSGTRLTVV.

This chain links TRBV11-2 with TRBJ2-5; 9 bases align to TRBD2. The CDR3 runs 16 residues. V trimming: 3 bases; J trimming: 1 base; junction bases outside the gene matches: 6. CDR1 is SGHAT, CDR2 FQNNGV, per germline. CDR3 in amino acids: CASSLTGLAGQETQYF. CDR3 in DNA: TGTGCCAGCAGCTTGACGGGACTAGCAGGCCAAGAGACCCAGTACTTC.

The chain joins TRBV29-1 to TRBJ1-1; 7 bases are a match to TRBD1. The CDR3 is 16 residues long. Looked up from germline, CDR1 is SQVTM and CDR2 is ANQGSEA. V shed 7 bases and J 5 bases; nucleotides not matched to a gene: 19. The CDR3 spells CSARGLTGLIRTEAFF. The CDR3 coding sequence is TGCAGCGCCCGAGGGCTGACAGGGTTAATTAGAACTGAAGCTTTCTTT.

CDR3 residues: CASSLRQAQETQYF. In DNA, the CDR3 is TGTGCCAGCTCTCTGAGACAGGCTCAAGAGACCCAGTACTTC. The rearrangement links TRBV18 to TRBJ2-5; D is perhaps TRBD1 (6 bases). This CDR3 has 14 residues. CDR1 is KGHSH, CDR2 LQKENI, per germline. V was clipped by 6 bases and J by 2 bases, with 13 bases between them. Full variable domain (outside the CDR3, taken from reference TRBV18 and TRBJ2-5): NAGVMQNPRHLVRRRGQEARLRCSPMKGHSHVYWYRQLPEEGLKFMVYLQKENIIDESGMPKERFSAEFPKEGPSILRIQQVVRGDSAAYFCASSLRQAQETQYFGPGTRLLVL.

The chain links TRBV6-4 to TRBJ2-1; 7 nucleotides match TRBD2. Trimming took 7 bases from V and 0 from J; bases not matched to a gene: 6. The CDR3 consists of 15 residues. Per the germline V gene, CDR1 is MRHNA and CDR2 is SNTAGT. CDR3 amino acids: CASKREDSSYNEQFF. DNA for the CDR3: TGTGCCAGCAAACGGGAGGATAGCTCCTACAATGAGCAGTTCTTC.

This chain joins TRBV3-1 (or the pseudogene TRBV3-2) and TRBJ2-1; maybe TRBD1 (6 bases). V was trimmed by 6 bases and J by 4 bases, leaving 13 bases between them. Germline-derived CDR1 and CDR2 are LGHDT and YNNKEL (reference sequence). The CDR3 is 14 residues long. CDR3 loop: CASRGAGLYNEQFF. Here the CDR3 DNA reads TGTGCCAGCAGGGGGGCAGGGCTGTACAATGAGCAGTTCTTC.

This clone was observed a single time. The rearrangement joins TRBV28 to TRBJ1-2; tentatively, D is TRBD1 (5 bases). Germline V gives CDR1 MDHEN, CDR2 SYDVKM. The V gene lost 5 bases and the J gene lost 0 bases, with 10 bases spanning the gap. This CDR3 has 14 amino acids. The CDR3 DNA is TGTGCCAGCAGTCCCGGGACCCCTAACTATGGCTACACCTTC. Amino acid sequence: CASSPGTPNYGYTF.

This clone showed up just once. The chain couples TRBV6-6 to TRBJ2-7, with 8 bases lining up with TRBD1. This CDR3 has 15 amino acids. The junction had 9 bases not matched to a gene; V was cut back by 6 bases and J by 2 bases. In germline, CDR1 is MNHNY, CDR2 SVGAGI (reference sequence). CDR3 nucleotide sequence: TGTGCCAGCAGCGCCGGGACAGGAGCAACCTACGAGCAGTACTTC. Translated: CASSAGTGATYEQYF.

The J gene is TRBJ1-2, the V gene TRBV6-1; D call uncertain. CDR1 and CDR2 (germline): MNHNS, SASEGT. CDR3 length: 15 residues. Trimming took 1 base from V and 6 from J, leaving 15 bases between them. The CDR3 loop reads CASSEEGWDRDGYTF. The CDR3 nucleotides read TGTGCCAGCAGTGAAGAAGGGTGGGATCGAGATGGCTACACCTTC.

The V and J genes are TRBV27 and TRBJ2-1; TRBD1 matches at 9 bases. Germline loops: CDR1 MNHEY, CDR2 SMNVEV (reference sequence). J lost 3 bases, V lost 5 bases, and 8 bases had no gene match. The length of the CDR3 is 16 residues. As DNA, the CDR3 is TGTGCCAGCAGTCTACCGGGACAGGGAAACTACAATGAGCAGTTCTTC. Protein sequence: CASSLPGQGNYNEQFF.